One sample yielded the 24 T cell receptor beta chains listed below, sequenced in a study of blood T cell repertoires in COVID-19. Produced via immunoSEQ multiplex PCR; TCRdb's table is partial and in-frame only. Of roughly 350,000 clones listed, around 91% are singletons. The material sequenced was peripheral blood. The receptors shown here come from a woman aged 18-30 years who had recovered from COVID-19.

J is TRBJ2-2 and V is TRBV7-9; perhaps TRBD2 as D (6 bases). Trimming removed 4 bases from V and 3 bases from J, with 12 bases in between. CDR1 and CDR2 (germline): SEHNR, FQNEAQ (reference sequence). The CDR3 runs to 15 residues. The CDR3 sequence is CASSSLARYTGELFF. The CDR3 DNA reads TGTGCCAGCAGCTCCCTAGCGCGATACACCGGGGAGCTGTTTTTT.

The chain combines TRBV2 with TRBJ1-5; 9 bases are shared with TRBD1. V dropped 5 bases and J dropped 3; count of bases not matched to a gene: 5. This CDR3 spans 15 amino acids. The germline CDR1 and CDR2 sequences are SNHLY and FYNNEI. CDR3 sequence (DNA): TGTGCCAGCAGTCGGGGACAGGGCCCCAATCAGCCCCAGCATTTT. This gives the protein CASSRGQGPNQPQHF.

The chain joins TRBV5-5 to TRBJ2-1; D not resolved. CDR1 SGHKS and CDR2 YYEKEE come from the germline V gene (reference sequence). V gave up 4 bases and J gave up 0 bases, with 11 bases separating them. The CDR3 has 15 residues. The CDR3 DNA follows: TGTGCCAGCAGCATCGACTTGAACTCCTACAATGAGCAGTTCTTC. It codes for CASSIDLNSYNEQFF.

This clone was seen a handful of times. This chain links TRBV30 with TRBJ1-2, with D unresolved. This CDR3 comprises 11 residues. CDR1 GTSNPN and CDR2 SVGIG come from the germline V gene (reference sequence). V lost 3 bases to trimming and J lost 8 bases, with 10 bases between them. CDR3 sequence (DNA): TGTGCCTGGAGCCCCCGGGGAGGCTACACCTTC. It codes for CAWSPRGGYTF.

The V call is TRBV10-3, the J call TRBJ1-5; 10 positions agree with TRBD1. This CDR3 is built from 14 residues. V lost 3 bases, J lost 12 bases, and 8 bases stayed unmatched. CDR1 and CDR2 from the germline V gene are ENHRY and SYGVKD. In nucleotides, the CDR3 is TGTGCCATCAGTGATGGGACAGGGGAGTCTCACCAGCATTTT. Translating it yields CAISDGTGESHQHF.

The V gene is TRBV27, the J gene TRBJ2-2, with TRBD2 matching 14 bases. The CDR3 is 16 amino acids. In germline, CDR1 is MNHEY, CDR2 SMNVEV (reference sequence). V lost 4 bases to trimming and J lost 3 bases; unmatched junction nucleotides: 1. The CDR3 reads CASSWGLAGDTGELFF. CDR3 coding DNA: TGTGCCAGCAGTTGGGGACTAGCGGGAGACACCGGGGAGCTGTTTTTT.

The chain couples TRBV7-2 to TRBJ2-2; D unclear. The CDR3 is 15 amino acids. In germline, CDR1 is SGHTA, CDR2 FQGNSA. Trimming removed 5 bases at V and 5 bases at J, with 15 bases between. The CDR3 DNA reads as TGTGCCAGCAGCATACGGGTCGGATGGACCGGGGAGCTGTTTTTT. This gives the protein CASSIRVGWTGELFF.

This clone has only one observation. This chain links TRBV5-4 with TRBJ1-2; weak D call: TRBD1 (6 bases). Germline loops: CDR1 SGHNT, CDR2 YYREEE (reference sequence). The CDR3 has 15 residues. With 4 bases removed from V and 8 bases from J, the gap between germline ends came to 21 bases. CDR3 residues: CASSPPGGARRGYTF. The CDR3 bases are TGTGCCAGCAGCCCCCCGGGGGGGGCGCGTCGCGGCTACACCTTC.

As regards this clone: This sample also contains other DNA sequences that code for the same CDR3. The chain has TRBV9 and TRBJ2-3; 12 bases line up with TRBD2. V lost 3 bases, J lost 3 bases, and 5 bases stayed unmatched. Germline-derived CDR1 and CDR2 are SGDLS and YYNGEE. This CDR3 contains 16 residues. The CDR3 loop reads CASSGGTSGLTDTQYF. The CDR3 DNA is TGTGCCAGCAGCGGGGGGACTAGCGGGTTGACAGATACGCAGTATTTT.

The chain recombines TRBV5-1 with TRBJ2-3, with a possible D match to TRBD1 (6 bases). There are 13 residues in the CDR3. In germline, CDR1 is SGHRS, CDR2 YFSETQ. V was cut by 3 bases and J by 4 bases, with 9 bases left in between. The CDR3 loop reads CASSSQGADTQYF. CDR3 DNA: TGCGCCAGCAGCTCACAGGGTGCAGATACGCAGTATTTT.

The chain links TRBV11-2 to TRBJ2-3; 9 bases fit TRBD2. CDR1 is SGHAT, CDR2 FQNNGV, per germline. The CDR3 spans 16 residues. Trimming removed 2 bases from V and 4 bases from J; junction bases left unmatched: 7. The CDR3 is CASSLWAGGRADTQYF. Here the CDR3 DNA reads TGTGCCAGCAGCTTATGGGCGGGAGGGCGTGCAGATACGCAGTATTTT. Full variable domain (remainder filled in from reference TRBV11-2 and TRBJ2-3): EAGVAQSPRYKIIEKRQSVAFWCNPISGHATLYWYQQILGQGPKLLIQFQNNGVVDDSQLPKDRFSAERLKGVDSTLKIQPAKLEDSAVYLCASSLWAGGRADTQYFGPGTRLTVL.

This clone appeared once. This rearrangement joins TRBV27 to TRBJ1-6; 7 bases agree with TRBD1. V trimming: 4 bases; J trimming: 7 bases; junction bases outside the gene matches: 7. From germline, CDR1 is MNHEY and CDR2 SMNVEV (reference sequence). The CDR3 totals 15 residues. CDR3 protein: CASSSQTGLNSPLHF. As DNA, the CDR3 is TGTGCCAGCAGTTCACAGACAGGGCTAAATTCACCCCTCCACTTT.

The J gene is TRBJ1-1, the V gene TRBV5-4; D not resolved. The CDR3 runs 15 residues. The V end was cut by 1 base, the J end by 4 bases, with 14 bases between. CDR1 and CDR2 from the germline V gene are SGHNT and YYREEE (reference sequence). CDR3 sequence (DNA): TGTGCCAGCAGCTTGAAGGGAGCCCCGAGCACTGAAGCTTTCTTT. It codes for CASSLKGAPSTEAFF.

The rearrangement uses TRBV3-1 (or the pseudogene TRBV3-2) and TRBJ2-2; D may be TRBD2 (6 bases). The CDR3 length is 16 residues. Per the germline V gene, CDR1 is LGHDT and CDR2 is YNNKEL (reference sequence). V was pared by 4 bases and J by 2 bases, with 14 bases between. CDR3 sequence reads: CASSPQSGFNTGELFF. CDR3 nucleotides: TGTGCCAGCAGCCCACAAAGCGGGTTTAACACCGGGGAGCTGTTTTTT.

CDR3 bases: TGCGCCAGCAGCTTATACGCAGGGGGCGTAATCTACAATGAGCAGTTCTTC. Protein: CASSLYAGGVIYNEQFF. The chain is built from TRBV5-1 and TRBJ2-1; TRBD1 matches 8 bases. The germline gives CDR1 SGHRS, CDR2 YFSETQ. This CDR3 is built from 17 residues. Trimming cost V 2 bases and J 3 bases; bases outside gene matches: 10.

This clone was recorded once. CDR3 nucleotides: TGTGCCAGCAGTTTGGGACTAGCGGGGATCTACAATGAGCAGTTCTTC. Its protein product is CASSLGLAGIYNEQFF. This chain links TRBV6-2 or TRBV6-3 with TRBJ2-1; 13 positions agree with TRBD2. After removal of 4 bases from V and 3 bases from J, the junction contained 3 bases not matched to a gene. Germline V gene lookup returns CDR1 MNHEY and CDR2 SVGEGT. The CDR3 length is 16 residues.

The chain is built from TRBV5-4 and TRBJ2-2, with 10 bases fitting TRBD2. The CDR3 is made up of 16 amino acids. CDR1 and CDR2 (germline): SGHNT, YYREEE (reference sequence). J gave up 8 bases and V 1 base, and 8 bases lay outside the gene matches. CDR3 amino acids: CASSLWLAGVLGELFF. In nucleotides, the CDR3 is TGTGCCAGCAGCTTGTGGCTAGCGGGAGTTTTAGGGGAGCTGTTTTTT. Looking up the rest from reference TRBV5-4 and TRBJ2-2 gives the full variable domain: ETGVTQSPTHLIKTRGQQVTLRCSSQSGHNTVSWYQQALGQGPQFIFQYYREEENGRGNFPPRFSGLQFPNYSSELNVNALELDDSALYLCASSLWLAGVLGELFFGEGSRLTVL.

The chain links TRBV2 to TRBJ2-7; possible D gene TRBD1, 5 bases. Germline V CDR1 and CDR2: SNHLY, FYNNEI. The CDR3 consists of 13 residues. The V gene lost 7 bases and the J gene lost 2 bases, with 12 bases spanning the gap. CDR3 sequence reads: CASIADSPYEQYV. CDR3 nucleotide sequence: TGTGCCAGCATAGCAGACAGCCCCTACGAGCAGTACGTC.

J is TRBJ2-2 and V is TRBV4-3; tentative D call: TRBD2 (6 bases). This CDR3 is built from 14 residues. The germline CDR1 and CDR2 sequences are LGHNA and YSLEER. Trimming removed 9 bases at V and 4 bases at J, with 15 bases between. DNA for the CDR3: TGCGCCAGTAAGCCGGGACTCCTCACCGGGGAGCTGTTTTTT. Translation gives CASKPGLLTGELFF.

The chain recombines TRBV27 with TRBJ1-6; 8 bases agree with TRBD1. CDR3 size: 18 residues. The V and J ends lost 3 bases and 6 bases, in that order; junction bases with no gene match: 13. Per germline, CDR1 MNHEY and CDR2 SMNVEV (reference sequence). The chain's CDR3 is CASSFDARFQGANSPLHF. The CDR3 DNA sequence: TGTGCCAGCAGTTTTGACGCCCGGTTTCAGGGGGCTAATTCACCCCTCCACTTT.

The V gene is TRBV6-5, the J gene TRBJ1-2, with TRBD1 as a possible D gene (6 bases). Trimming left V 6 bases short and J 5 bases short, with 19 bases between. This CDR3 is built from 15 residues. CDR1 and CDR2 (germline): MNHEY, SVGAGI. CDR3 sequence (DNA): TGTGCCAGCAGACCGAATACGGGACACGTATATGGCTACACCTTC. Translated, it gives CASRPNTGHVYGYTF.

J is TRBJ2-7 and V is TRBV6-6; 7 positions agree with TRBD2. The CDR3 has 15 residues. Germline loops: CDR1 MNHNY, CDR2 SVGAGI (reference sequence). The ends lost 4 bases at V and 6 bases at J; junction bases unmatched: 12. CDR3 sequence (DNA): TGTGCCAGCAGTTCCCACTATCGGGAGGATGGCGAGCAGTACGTC. Protein: CASSSHYREDGEQYV.

V gene TRBV7-2 combines with J gene TRBJ2-3; 13 nucleotides match TRBD2. Germline CDR1 reads SGHTA; CDR2 reads FQGNSA. The CDR3 is made up of 16 amino acids. Trimming took 6 bases from V and 2 from J; bases not matched to a gene: 5. CDR3 DNA sequence: TGTGCCAGCAGTCAGGGACTAGCGGGACCCACAGATACGCAGTATTTT. This codes for CASSQGLAGPTDTQYF.

The rearrangement links TRBV7-9 to TRBJ2-1; D call uncertain. The length of the CDR3 is 19 residues. The ends were cut back, 5 bases at V and 5 bases at J, with 28 bases in the middle. Germline CDR1 reads SEHNR; CDR2 reads FQNEAQ (reference sequence). For the CDR3, the DNA is TGTGCCAGCAGCCGATTAATATCGTCAGGCCGGCGATTGGACAATGAGCAGTTCTTC. As protein: CASSRLISSGRRLDNEQFF.